The subject of this entry is one T cell receptor (beta chain). Its target is not known. The sample comes from a study of cytomegalovirus exposure and HLA in healthy donors. Study-level findings and limits: HLA allele associations emerged for 15,000 to 20,000 TCR beta sequences in a later analysis, at 0.05 false discovery rate.

The CDR3 is 16 amino acids. Germline CDR1 reads SGHTA; CDR2 reads FQGTGA. V trimming: 2 bases; J trimming: 4 bases; junction bases outside the gene matches: 7. The PCR employed 60 Vbeta primers together with 13 Jbeta primers. Some clones are missing from TCRdb's copy, which holds only in-frame ones; the method was immunoSEQ multiplex PCR. The table lists 130,000 to 150,000 clones, about three quarters of them singletons. Specimen: PBMCs. The chain uses TRBV7-3 and TRBJ2-5; 10 bases align to TRBD2. The sequence derives from a male donor in good health and CMV-seronegative. The CDR3 is CASSLSSGSGGETQYF. The CDR3 nucleotides read TGTGCCAGCAGCTTATCTAGCGGGAGTGGTGGAGAGACCCAGTACTTC.